The following is a T cell receptor beta chain sequence with its context. TCRdb independently ran MiXCR on the reads; one entry per CDR3 protein. The table records more than 150,000 distinct CDR3 sequences, approximately 19% of them present only once. These data come from a study of T cell repertoires in cytomegalovirus infection. From germline, CDR1 is SGHTA and CDR2 FQGNSA. V was cut by 6 bases and J by 7 bases, with 9 bases left in between. This CDR3 is built from 11 residues. The chain recombines TRBV7-2 with TRBJ1-1, with unresolved D. Input material: PBMCs. The sequence came from a human donor in good health (CMV status not recorded). Some clones in this sample may be carry-over from other donors' samples. The CDR3 DNA follows: TGTGCCAGCAGTCGGGGAATTGAAGCTTTCTTT. Protein product: CASSRGIEAFF.